This TCR beta chain was recovered during a study of early T cells in non-severe SARS-CoV-2 infection (dated by TCRdb to the early 2020s). With regard to the full study: TCR sequencing used bulk RNA from unsorted whole blood, so alpha and beta chains could not be paired. What the authors observed across the whole study: VDJdb matching was skewed toward anti-spike CD8 responses and likely underestimated virus-specific expansions, missing private and CD4 specificities.

Including the terminal cysteine and phenylalanine, the CDR3 comprises 14 residues. Only the CDR3 part of the read is kept: 42 bases, read in frame from the first base. Reading the germline V gene gives CDR1 MDHEN and CDR2 SYDVKM. The V and J ends are trimmed by 5 bases and 1 base, leaving 11 bases between them. Receptor amplification or capture employed 5' RACE. The reads were generated on a NextSeq 500. Unique molecular identifiers were attached to individual cDNA molecules in the TCR library protocol so that sequencing error and PCR bias could be corrected. Both TCR alpha and beta chains were sequenced, and tight co-correlation was observed between alpha and beta sequence abundances in each sample. Processing in the source paper ran as follows. V gene, J gene and CDR3 annotation of TCR sequences was performed with Decombinator V4. TCRs were defined as expanded if a significant change between any two time points was detected under a Poisson model with p below 0.0001. TCR abundances were normalised to the total number of TCRs sequenced per sample and expressed as counts per million. MAIT TCRs were defined by TRAV1-2 paired with TRAJ12, TRAJ20 or TRAJ33, and iNKT TCRs by TRAV10 paired with TRAJ18. VDJdb, accessed on 1 November 2021, was searched for TCRs annotated for CMV, EBV and SARS-CoV-2, and TCRs annotated for more than one antigen were excluded. Starting from the raw public reads, TCRdb applied fastp trimming at Q25, assembled clones with MiXCR and retained in-frame beta chains. For every CDR3 protein sequence, its rows merge into one entry that carries the most common genes and DNA. In this record, the V and J calls reflect TCRdb's handling and not the investigators' own analysis. The table for this sample lists about 33,000 distinct CDR3 sequences; around 6% of them were counted only once. The ten largest make up approximately 13% of the sample.

This clonotype was observed at least ten times. Its antigen is currently not known. Per-base qualities were not stored, and no clone one base away is much larger. Set within a cohort of healthcare workers in London, UK, this nested case-control study involved weekly PCR testing of nasopharyngeal swabs along with blood sampling. Healthcare workers were recruited between 23 and 31 March 2020, during the week of the UK lockdown, and were followed weekly for up to about 15 weeks. In this chain, TRBV28 is recombined with TRBJ1-1; D gene: possibly TRBD1, on 5 matching bases. The TCR comes from an adult who was a healthcare worker with PCR-confirmed SARS-CoV-2 infection or an uninfected control (not recorded which). Sequences were obtained from whole blood. The CDR3 sequence is CASSVPGANTEAFF. In nucleotide form, the sequence is TGTGCCAGCAGTGTGCCTGGGGCGAACACTGAAGCTTTCTTT.